Following are 15 T cell receptor beta chains from one sample sequenced in a study of blood T cell repertoires in COVID-19. Data came from immunoSEQ multiplex PCR; TCRdb stores just in-frame clones and leaves some out. Of hundreds of thousands of clones in the sample, 88% were seen once. Sequencing used PBMCs or T cells enriched from blood (not recorded which). Receptors were obtained from a woman aged 60 to 75 who had recovered from COVID-19.

CDR3: CASSLVGGLGYTF. For the CDR3, the DNA is TGTGCCAGCAGCTTGGTAGGGGGTCTAGGCTACACCTTC. The chain recombines TRBV5-4 with TRBJ1-2; a weak D match, TRBD1 (6 bases). V dropped 0 bases and J dropped 8 bases, with 11 bases sitting between them. Germline lookup yields CDR1 SGHNT and CDR2 YYREEE (reference sequence). This CDR3 spans 13 amino acids.

This clone was detected only a few times. This sequence joins TRBV6-1 and TRBJ2-7; TRBD1 matches 9 bases. CDR3 length: 13 residues. Germline lookup yields CDR1 MNHNS and CDR2 SASEGT. V was pared by 0 bases and J by 11 bases, with 5 bases of the junction left unmatched. The CDR3 region has the DNA TGTGCCAGCAGTGAAGCGTACAGGGGGCGGGAGTACTTC. Residues: CASSEAYRGREYF.

The CDR3 sequence: CASSQVTDEKLFF. CDR3 bases: TGTGCCAGCAGCCAAGTCACAGATGAAAAACTGTTTTTT. The chain has TRBV4-2 and TRBJ1-4; the D is unclear. The ends were cut back, 1 base at V and 6 bases at J, with 6 bases in the middle. The CDR3 is 13 residues long. Germline-derived CDR1 and CDR2 are LGHNA and YNFKEQ.

The rearrangement joins TRBV20-1 to TRBJ2-1, with a tentative D call TRBD1 (5 bases). V dropped 3 bases and J dropped 6 bases, with 12 bases sitting between them. CDR1 is DFQATT and CDR2 is SNEGSKA in the germline V gene (reference sequence). The length of the CDR3 is 13 residues. CDR3 sequence (DNA): TGCAGTGCTAGTAGGGGTGCCCCCAATGAGCAGTTCTTC. The encoded protein is CSASRGAPNEQFF.

The gene calls are TRBV5-1 and TRBJ1-1, with D possibly TRBD1 on 6 matching bases. In germline, CDR1 is SGHRS, CDR2 YFSETQ. The V and J ends lost 3 bases and 1 base respectively, with 10 bases between them. This CDR3 is 14 amino acids long. CDR3 DNA sequence: TGCGCCAGCAGCTCTGGACAGAAGAACACTGAAGCTTTCTTT. This gives the protein CASSSGQKNTEAFF.

V and J are TRBV14 and TRBJ2-1, with D perhaps matching TRBD2 (6 bases). The V gene lost 1 base and the J gene lost 8 bases, with 12 bases spanning the gap. The CDR3 totals 14 residues. Looked up from germline, CDR1 is SGHDN and CDR2 is FVKESK. The CDR3 region is CASSQVGLPDEQFF. CDR3 in DNA: TGTGCCAGCAGCCAAGTCGGACTACCCGATGAGCAGTTCTTC.

The gene calls are TRBV5-1 and TRBJ2-3; the D gene is possibly TRBD1 (5 bases). Trimming cost V 0 bases and J 0 bases, with 11 bases left between them. CDR1 and CDR2 from the germline V gene are SGHRS and YFSETQ. This CDR3 is 16 amino acids long. The CDR3 DNA reads as TGCGCCAGCAGCTTGGGGGGCATAGCTAGCACAGATACGCAGTATTTT. This sequence encodes CASSLGGIASTDTQYF.

This rearrangement joins TRBV9 to TRBJ1-2, with D maybe TRBD1 (5 bases). The CDR3 loop spans 15 amino acids. CDR1 and CDR2 from the germline V gene are SGDLS and YYNGEE. Trimming stripped 3 bases from V and 3 bases from J, with 15 bases between. The CDR3 DNA reads TGTGCCAGCAGCGCCCACGCAGGGTTAGACTATGGCTACACCTTC. Protein product: CASSAHAGLDYGYTF.

V usage is TRBV30 and J usage is TRBJ1-1; 9 positions agree with TRBD1. The CDR3 totals 14 residues. Losses at the gene ends were 2 bases for V and 1 base for J; bases not matched to a gene: 2. The germline gives CDR1 GTSNPN, CDR2 SVGIG (reference sequence). CDR3 in amino acids: CAWSKTGGNTEAFF. CDR3 nucleotide sequence: TGTGCCTGGAGTAAGACAGGGGGGAACACTGAAGCTTTCTTT.

V gene TRBV10-3 combines with J gene TRBJ1-5; D is perhaps TRBD1 (5 bases). V lost 6 bases and J 7 bases, leaving 13 bases between the germline ends. The germline V gene encodes CDR1 ENHRY and CDR2 SYGVKD. CDR3 length: 13 amino acids. CDR3 amino acids: CAISGTFSQPQHF. The CDR3 region has the DNA TGTGCCATCAGCGGGACTTTTAGCCAGCCCCAGCATTTT.

The V gene is TRBV5-1, the J gene TRBJ2-3, with 9 positions matching TRBD1. Per the germline V gene, CDR1 is SGHRS and CDR2 is YFSETQ. This CDR3 has 16 amino acids. With 2 bases clipped from V and 3 bases from J, the junction kept 7 bases outside the gene matches. CDR3 bases: TGCGCCAGCAGCTTACGTTCGACAGGGGGAACAGATACGCAGTATTTT. It codes for CASSLRSTGGTDTQYF.

This chain joins TRBV4-1 and TRBJ2-7, with D uncertain. The CDR3 length is 13 residues. The V end lost 1 base, the J end lost 4 bases, and 8 bases lay between the germline ends. The germline gives CDR1 MGHRA, CDR2 YSYEKL. The CDR3 loop reads CASSQGHWYEQYV. CDR3 coding DNA: TGCGCCAGCAGCCAAGGACACTGGTACGAGCAGTACGTC.

This rearrangement joins TRBV2 to TRBJ1-4, with 9 bases matching TRBD1. V was clipped by 4 bases and J by 8 bases; unmatched bases: 8. Germline V gene lookup returns CDR1 SNHLY and CDR2 FYNNEI. The CDR3 has 15 amino acids. The CDR3 here is CASSGRTGVGEKLFF. Here the CDR3 DNA reads TGTGCCAGCAGTGGGAGGACAGGGGTTGGGGAAAAACTGTTTTTT.

The chain couples TRBV30 to TRBJ2-4; 10 bases fit TRBD2. Germline V lookup: CDR1 GTSNPN, CDR2 SVGIG (reference sequence). The CDR3 runs to 15 residues. Losses at the gene ends were 4 bases for V and 0 bases for J; bases not matched to a gene: 3. In nucleotides, the CDR3 is TGTGCCTGGACCATAGCGGGGGGAGCCAAAAACATTCAGTACTTC. Amino acid sequence: CAWTIAGGAKNIQYF.

The CDR3 DNA reads TGCGCCAGCAGCCAAGGTTGGGACACAGGGTATGGCTACACCTTC. The encoded protein is CASSQGWDTGYGYTF. The chain carries TRBV4-1 and TRBJ1-2; a weak D match, TRBD1 (6 bases). V dropped 1 base and J dropped 5 bases, with 14 bases sitting between them. CDR3 size: 15 residues. Germline V gene data show CDR1 as MGHRA and CDR2 as YSYEKL.